The 22 T cell receptor beta chains in this list originate from one sample, sequenced in a study of patients and donors after allogeneic stem cell transplantation. From the RT-PCR reads, TCRdb called clonotypes with MiXCR, one entry per CDR3 protein. The sample has roughly 940,000 distinct CDR3 sequences, roughly 18% seen once; the top ten hold 6%. Sequencing was carried out using blood, either unsorted or a sorted T cell fraction (not recorded which). The origin of the receptors is a human donor who was either an allogeneic HSCT recipient or a stem cell or donor lymphocyte infusion donor (not recorded which). It is not recorded whose cells these are; they may come from a transplant donor.

The V gene is TRBV20-1, the J gene TRBJ1-3; no definite D call. This CDR3 comprises 15 residues. With 1 base removed from V and 2 bases from J, the gap between germline ends came to 12 bases. From germline, CDR1 is DFQATT and CDR2 SNEGSKA (reference sequence). This CDR3 reads CSARAQRITGNTIYF. The CDR3, as DNA: TGCAGTGCTAGAGCACAGAGGATCACTGGAAACACCATATATTTT.

This clonotype was seen many times. The chain combines TRBV10-3 with TRBJ2-3; unclear D gene. V dropped 8 bases and J dropped 4 bases, with 10 bases sitting between them. Germline V CDR1 and CDR2: ENHRY, SYGVKD. This CDR3 spans 12 amino acids. CDR3 DNA: TGTGCCATCTCCTCTCCCGCAGATACGCAGTATTTT. Its protein product is CAISSPADTQYF.

The V and J genes are TRBV29-1 and TRBJ2-5; D is unresolved. Germline V gene lookup returns CDR1 SQVTM and CDR2 ANQGSEA. CDR3 length: 12 amino acids. The V end lost 8 bases, the J end lost 5 bases, and 15 bases lay between the germline ends. CDR3 sequence reads: CSLAASKETQYF. The CDR3 DNA is TGCAGCTTAGCAGCGTCGAAGGAGACCCAGTACTTC.

This clonotype has just a few counts. This chain links TRBV24-1 with TRBJ2-2; D is undetermined. The length of the CDR3 is 13 residues. The ends were cut back, 4 bases at V and 6 bases at J, with 8 bases in the middle. Germline V CDR1 and CDR2: KGHDR, SFDVKD. The CDR3 coding sequence is TGTGCCACCAGTGAAGCCCTCCCCGGGGAGCTGTTTTTT. Its translation is CATSEALPGELFF.

This clonotype was seen a few times. The chain recombines TRBV5-1 with TRBJ2-1; the match to TRBD2 covers 12 bases. Germline CDR1 is SGHRS and CDR2 is YFSETQ. The CDR3 has 18 residues. V lost 0 bases to trimming and J lost 9 bases; unmatched junction nucleotides: 13. The CDR3 coding sequence is TGCGCCAGCAGCTTGGTTAAGCCTGCTAGCGGGAGGGCAGGTGAGCAGTTCTTC. Translated: CASSLVKPASGRAGEQFF.

The chain carries TRBV29-1 and TRBJ2-5; 11 bases match TRBD2. V dropped 8 bases and J dropped 5; count of bases not matched to a gene: 7. The CDR3 has 13 amino acids. Germline CDR1 is SQVTM and CDR2 is ANQGSEA. The DNA of the CDR3 is TGCAGCCAACGACTAGCGGGAACCGAGACCCAGTACTTC. It yields the protein CSQRLAGTETQYF.

This chain links TRBV5-1 with TRBJ2-1; D is ambiguous. The CDR3 length is 15 residues. The ends were cut back, 0 bases at V and 1 base at J, with 8 bases in the middle. CDR1 and CDR2 from the germline V gene are SGHRS and YFSETQ. CDR3 bases: TGCGCCAGCAGCTTGGTGCCAGAATCCTACAATGAGCAGTTCTTC. This encodes CASSLVPESYNEQFF.

This clonotype showed up just once. The V call is TRBV7-2, the J call TRBJ2-4, with 7 positions matching TRBD1. The trim removed 2 bases at V and 8 bases at J, leaving 9 bases unmatched. This CDR3 is 15 amino acids long. The germline V gene encodes CDR1 SGHTA and CDR2 FQGNSA. The CDR3 reads CASSLILGGGYIQYF. For the CDR3, the DNA is TGTGCCAGCAGCTTAATATTAGGGGGCGGGTACATTCAGTACTTC.

V and J are TRBV25-1 and TRBJ2-7, with D possibly being TRBD2 (6 bases). The CDR3 covers 16 residues. Trimming removed 3 bases at V and 0 bases at J, with 15 bases between. Germline CDR1 and CDR2: MGHDK and SYGVNS. The CDR3 DNA reads as TGTGCCAGCAGTGAGACGACGTTGACTAGCTCCTACGAGCAGTACTTC. This translates into CASSETTLTSSYEQYF.

This clonotype has more than one count but fewer than ten. The chain joins TRBV9 to TRBJ2-1; D gene unclear. This CDR3 has 13 amino acids. The V gene lost 3 bases and the J gene lost 8 bases, with 12 bases spanning the gap. CDR1 and CDR2 (germline): SGDLS, YYNGEE. The CDR3 reads CASSAVSQYEQFF. In DNA form, the CDR3 reads TGTGCCAGCAGCGCCGTATCTCAATATGAGCAGTTCTTC.

This clonotype was detected only a few times. The rearrangement links TRBV7-3 to TRBJ2-7; TRBD1 agrees at 9 bases. V trimming: 4 bases; J trimming: 2 bases; junction bases outside the gene matches: 6. Germline CDR1 is SGHTA and CDR2 is FQGTGA. This CDR3 spans 15 amino acids. Written as DNA, the CDR3 is TGTGCCAGCAGCTCCCGGGGACAGGGACCCTACGAGCAGTACTTC. Its translation is CASSSRGQGPYEQYF.

The chain uses TRBV4-1 and TRBJ2-5; TRBD1 aligns across 8 bases. Germline V gene data show CDR1 as MGHRA and CDR2 as YSYEKL. The trim removed 1 base at V and 0 bases at J, leaving 4 bases unmatched. The CDR3 loop spans 16 amino acids. The CDR3 DNA is TGCGCCAGCAGCCAAGGTGGACAGGGATACCAAGAGACCCAGTACTTC. Translation: CASSQGGQGYQETQYF.

This clonotype was seen only a few times. V usage is TRBV6-1 and J usage is TRBJ2-7, with TRBD2 as a possible D gene (7 bases). Germline assignment: CDR1 MNHNS and CDR2 SASEGT. The V end was cut by 6 bases, the J end by 4 bases, with 19 bases between. The CDR3 runs to 15 residues. The CDR3 DNA reads TGTGCCAGCAGCAACAGTAGGGGGGGGGCTTACGAGCAGTACTTC. Its protein is CASSNSRGGAYEQYF.

CDR3 sequence: CATSETLSGRSSYNEQFF. The CDR3 nucleotides are TGTGCCACCAGTGAAACCCTTAGCGGGAGAAGCTCCTACAATGAGCAGTTCTTC. V and J are TRBV24-1 and TRBJ2-1; 9 bases fit TRBD2. After removal of 4 bases from V and 0 bases from J, the junction contained 9 bases not matched to a gene. Per the germline V gene, CDR1 is KGHDR and CDR2 is SFDVKD. CDR3 size: 18 residues.

This clonotype was seen more than once but under ten times. The V and J genes are TRBV20-1 and TRBJ1-5, with 7 bases identical to TRBD1. The germline V gene encodes CDR1 DFQATT and CDR2 SNEGSKA (reference sequence). The CDR3 is made up of 16 amino acids. V was clipped by 6 bases and J by 0 bases; unmatched bases: 11. In DNA, the CDR3 is TGCAGTGCGAACCTTGGACAGGCTCATAGCAATCAGCCCCAGCATTTT. The encoded protein is CSANLGQAHSNQPQHF.

The V and J genes are TRBV7-7 and TRBJ2-5, with D perhaps TRBD1 (6 bases). Trimming left V 10 bases short and J 2 bases short, with 14 bases between. Germline loops: CDR1 SSHAT, CDR2 FNYEAQ (reference sequence). The CDR3 has 13 amino acids. The CDR3 sequence is CATKGTKQETQYF. The CDR3, as DNA: TGTGCCACCAAAGGGACAAAGCAAGAGACCCAGTACTTC.

This clonotype was detected ten times or more. The chain joins TRBV12-3 or TRBV12-4 to TRBJ2-3; 8 bases agree with TRBD2. The CDR3 totals 16 residues. V lost 5 bases, J lost 0 bases, and 7 bases stayed unmatched. The chain's CDR3 is CASSPGLAVSTDTQYF. The CDR3 DNA reads TGTGCCAGCAGTCCTGGACTAGCAGTTAGCACAGATACGCAGTATTTT.

This chain connects TRBV20-1 to TRBJ1-6, with 7 bases identical to TRBD1. Germline lookup yields CDR1 DFQATT and CDR2 SNEGSKA (reference sequence). Losses at the gene ends were 4 bases for V and 6 bases for J; bases not matched to a gene: 9. The CDR3 is 15 amino acids. Written as DNA, the CDR3 is TGCAGTGCTAAGACAGGGAACTCTCTTAATTCACCCCTCCACTTT. Translated: CSAKTGNSLNSPLHF.

This clonotype was counted at least ten times. This sequence joins TRBV10-3 and TRBJ2-3, with 9 positions matching TRBD1. The length of the CDR3 is 13 residues. Germline V gene sequence: CDR1 ENHRY, CDR2 SYGVKD. J lost 3 bases, V lost 7 bases, and 2 bases had no gene match. CDR3 sequence (DNA): TGTGCCATCAAGGGACAGGGAACAGATACGCAGTATTTT. Protein product: CAIKGQGTDTQYF.

The rearrangement joins TRBV12-3 or TRBV12-4 to TRBJ2-2; 9 bases agree with TRBD1. The CDR3 length is 16 residues. V dropped 5 bases and J dropped 3; count of bases not matched to a gene: 7. Here the CDR3 reads CASSPGTGRHTGELFF. The CDR3, as DNA: TGTGCCAGCAGTCCTGGGACAGGGCGCCACACCGGGGAGCTGTTTTTT.

This clonotype showed up just a few times. The J gene is TRBJ2-1, the V gene TRBV9; 11 nucleotides match TRBD2. There are 17 residues in the CDR3. With V trimmed by 4 bases and J by 7 bases, 13 bases remained unmatched. Germline CDR1 is SGDLS and CDR2 is YYNGEE. The DNA for the CDR3 is TGTGCCAGCAGCCCCCGGGGTAGCGGGGGGGCCTTGAATGAGCAGTTCTTC. It encodes CASSPRGSGGALNEQFF. Based on the CDR3 plus reference TRBV9 and TRBJ2-1, the full variable domain is DSGVTQTPKHLITATGQRVTLRCSPRSGDLSVYWYQQSLDQGLQFLIQYYNGEERAKGNILERFSAQQFPDLHSELNLSSLELGDSALYFCASSPRGSGGALNEQFFGPGTRLTVL.

The chain is built from TRBV21-1 and TRBJ2-7; the table's D call TRBD1 went unverified against the DNA. TRBV21-1 is a pseudogene. This CDR3 is 15 amino acids long. CDR3 DNA sequence: TGTGCCAGCAGCGGGAGGGACAGGGGTAACCACGAGCAGTACTTC. Its protein is CASSGRDRGNHEQYF.